These 21 T cell receptor beta chains were all obtained from the same sample, sequenced in a study of PD-L1 blockade in urothelial cancer. The time point was: pretreatment peripheral blood. TCRdb keeps only in-frame clones here, not all; method: immunoSEQ multiplex PCR. The repertoire holds some 56,000 clones, roughly 82% seen once, with 1% to 1.5% in the top ten. The sequencing here drew on PBMCs, taken around atezolizumab (anti-PD-L1) treatment. The origin of the receptors is a middle-aged man with urothelial cancer.

The rearrangement uses TRBV11-2 and TRBJ2-5, with 9 bases fitting TRBD2. Germline CDR1 is SGHAT and CDR2 is FQNNGV. The CDR3 totals 13 residues. V shed 5 bases and J 6 bases; nucleotides not matched to a gene: 4. This chain's CDR3 is CASSLAGSQTQYF. The CDR3 DNA reads TGTGCCAGCAGCCTAGCGGGGTCGCAGACCCAGTACTTC.

CDR3 in amino acids: CASSPRPGGLADYEQYF. Written as DNA, the CDR3 is TGTGCCAGCAGCCCCCGGCCCGGGGGACTAGCGGACTACGAGCAGTACTTC. J is TRBJ2-7 and V is TRBV7-9, with TRBD2 identical over 11 bases. Germline V CDR1 and CDR2: SEHNR, FQNEAQ (reference sequence). The CDR3 extends over 17 amino acids. The V and J ends lost 5 bases and 3 bases, in that order; junction bases with no gene match: 12.

The chain joins TRBV12-5 to TRBJ2-2; 12 bases agree with TRBD2. Germline V gene lookup returns CDR1 LGHNT and CDR2 FRNRAP. The CDR3 is made up of 17 amino acids. Trimming took 1 base from V and 6 from J; bases not matched to a gene: 6. The CDR3 protein is CASGLASGRAGAGELFF. CDR3 DNA: TGTGCTAGTGGTTTGGCTAGCGGGAGGGCGGGTGCCGGGGAGCTGTTTTTT.

The chain joins TRBV11-3 to TRBJ2-1; tentatively, D is TRBD2 (7 bases). Germline V gene sequence: CDR1 SGHNT, CDR2 YENEEA. Trimming took off 5 bases at V and 4 bases at J, with 15 bases between the two ends. The CDR3 length is 15 residues. The CDR3 is CASSLGGGNYNEQFF. CDR3 nucleotides: TGTGCCAGCAGCCTGGGGGGGGGCAATTACAATGAGCAGTTCTTC.

This chain joins TRBV6-1 and TRBJ2-5; 12 bases are shared with TRBD2. Trimming cost V 5 bases and J 3 bases; bases outside gene matches: 4. Germline-derived CDR1 and CDR2 are MNHNS and SASEGT. The CDR3 covers 15 residues. CDR3 in amino acids: CASSSRLAGEETQYF. As DNA, the CDR3 is TGTGCCAGCAGTTCCCGACTAGCGGGGGAAGAGACCCAGTACTTC.

This clone was observed a few times. The chain employs TRBV6-4 and TRBJ1-6; no clear D gene. The length of the CDR3 is 17 residues. Germline V gene sequence: CDR1 MRHNA, CDR2 SNTAGT. V was trimmed by 4 bases and J by 0 bases, leaving 13 bases between them. CDR3 nucleotide sequence: TGTGCCAGCAGTGTCTCTGCGATAACCTCCTATAATTCACCCCTCCACTTT. As protein: CASSVSAITSYNSPLHF.

This clone was observed a single time. The chain uses TRBV4-3 and TRBJ2-7; possibly TRBD2 for D (6 bases). From germline, CDR1 is LGHNA and CDR2 YSLEER. This CDR3 region has 16 residues. V lost 1 base, J lost 2 bases, and 15 bases lay in between. CDR3 nucleotides: TGCGCCAGCAGCCAAGGATGGCCGGGAGAAACCTACGAGCAGTACTTC. As protein: CASSQGWPGETYEQYF.

The genes are TRBV19 and TRBJ2-7; 13 bases are shared with TRBD2. The germline V gene encodes CDR1 LNHDA and CDR2 SQIVND (reference sequence). The CDR3 has 14 amino acids. The J segment lost 9 bases and the V segment lost 10 bases, leaving 12 bases of the junction unmatched. The CDR3 reads CATLPAGLAGPQYF. The CDR3 region has the DNA TGTGCCACCCTTCCGGCGGGACTAGCGGGGCCGCAGTACTTC. Using reference TRBV19 and TRBJ2-7 for the parts outside the CDR3, the full variable domain is DGGITQSPKYLFRKEGQNVTLSCEQNLNHDAMYWYRQDPGQGLRLIYYSQIVNDFQKGDIAEGYSVSREKKESFPLTVTSAQKNPTAFYLCATLPAGLAGPQYFGPGTRLTVT.

The gene calls are TRBV11-2 and TRBJ1-2; 9 bases are shared with TRBD1. Germline CDR1 SGHAT, CDR2 FQNNGV. Trimming cost V 5 bases and J 7 bases; bases outside gene matches: 14. The CDR3 consists of 16 residues. CDR3 residues: CASSTHTGTGRVGYTF. The CDR3 DNA sequence: TGTGCCAGCAGCACACACACCGGGACAGGGAGAGTTGGCTACACCTTC. Variable domain in full (rest from reference TRBV11-2 and TRBJ1-2): EAGVAQSPRYKIIEKRQSVAFWCNPISGHATLYWYQQILGQGPKLLIQFQNNGVVDDSQLPKDRFSAERLKGVDSTLKIQPAKLEDSAVYLCASSTHTGTGRVGYTFGSGTRLTVV.

CDR3 sequence reads: CASSIVSDRSYEQYF. CDR3 nucleotide sequence: TGTGCCAGCTCCATAGTCTCGGACAGGTCTTACGAGCAGTACTTC. The V gene is TRBV18, the J gene TRBJ2-7, with TRBD1 matching 7 bases. Germline V CDR1 and CDR2: KGHSH, LQKENI. V was clipped by 6 bases and J by 4 bases; unmatched bases: 12. The CDR3 is 15 residues long.

CDR3 sequence (DNA): TGTGCCAGCAGCTTACAGGGGGTTACTGGAAACACCATATATTTT. Protein: CASSLQGVTGNTIYF. The gene calls are TRBV11-2 and TRBJ1-3, with 7 bases lining up with TRBD1. V lost 2 bases and J lost 2; bases outside the gene matches: 3. In germline, CDR1 is SGHAT, CDR2 FQNNGV. The CDR3 extends over 15 amino acids.

The chain combines TRBV7-9 with TRBJ2-3, with D perhaps matching TRBD1 (6 bases). This CDR3 spans 15 amino acids. V was shortened by 5 bases and J by 4 bases, with 16 bases between the two germline ends. The V gene's germline CDR1 is SEHNR and CDR2 FQNEAQ (reference sequence). The CDR3 spells CASSPPGAGADTQYF. The DNA for the CDR3 is TGTGCCAGCAGCCCCCCAGGGGCCGGGGCAGATACGCAGTATTTT.

V is TRBV10-1 and J is TRBJ2-7; tentatively, D is TRBD2 (5 bases). The V gene's germline CDR1 is WNHNN and CDR2 SYGVQD (reference sequence). This CDR3 contains 14 residues. V was cut by 4 bases and J by 3 bases, with 13 bases left in between. This CDR3 reads CASSGADGGYEQYF. CDR3 sequence (DNA): TGCGCCAGCAGTGGGGCGGACGGAGGCTACGAGCAGTACTTC.

V and J are TRBV7-3 and TRBJ2-1, with D possibly TRBD2 on 7 matching bases. CDR1 and CDR2 (germline): SGHTA, FQGTGA. The CDR3 consists of 16 residues. Trimming removed 5 bases at V and 0 bases at J, with 14 bases between. The CDR3 DNA reads as TGTGCCAGCAGCCCGGGGGGCACTTCCTCCTACAATGAGCAGTTCTTC. Translated: CASSPGGTSSYNEQFF.

In this sample, this clone turned up a few times. The genes are TRBV5-1 and TRBJ2-7; D might be TRBD2 (5 bases). CDR3 length: 15 residues. Looked up from germline, CDR1 is SGHRS and CDR2 is YFSETQ. V was trimmed by 0 bases and J by 6 bases, leaving 16 bases between them. The CDR3 sequence is CASSLGAGSFGEQYF. The CDR3 DNA sequence: TGCGCCAGCAGCTTGGGTGCGGGTTCTTTCGGCGAGCAGTACTTC.

This clone came up once. The V call is TRBV27, the J call TRBJ2-3, with TRBD2 matching 7 bases. Germline CDR1 MNHEY, CDR2 SMNVEV (reference sequence). The length of the CDR3 is 14 residues. J gave up 3 bases and V 3 bases, and 3 bases lay outside the gene matches. Here the CDR3 DNA reads TGTGCCAGCAGTTTTGTGGGAGGGACAGATACGCAGTATTTT. Its translation: CASSFVGGTDTQYF.

V and J are TRBV4-2 and TRBJ1-1; D is ambiguous. V shed 0 bases and J shed 1 base, with 9 bases lying between them. This CDR3 is 15 amino acids long. In germline, CDR1 is LGHNA, CDR2 YNFKEQ. Written as DNA, the CDR3 is TGTGCCAGCAGCCAAGATGGTAGTCGGAACACTGAAGCTTTCTTT. The encoded protein is CASSQDGSRNTEAFF.

The chain has TRBV10-3 and TRBJ2-1; TRBD1 aligns across 11 bases. This CDR3 is built from 13 residues. Germline assignment: CDR1 ENHRY and CDR2 SYGVKD. The V segment lost 10 bases and the J segment 8 bases; nucleotides outside the gene matches: 7. CDR3 loop: CANGQGAGDEQFF. Here the CDR3 DNA reads TGTGCCAACGGACAGGGGGCAGGCGATGAGCAGTTCTTC.

The rearrangement uses TRBV7-6 and TRBJ1-3; 8 positions agree with TRBD1. The CDR3 loop spans 19 amino acids. The ends lost 4 bases at V and 0 bases at J; junction bases unmatched: 14. Germline CDR1 reads SGHVS; CDR2 reads FNYEAQ. The CDR3 reads CASSSQGAGLAPSGNTIYF. The CDR3 coding sequence is TGTGCCAGCAGCTCCCAGGGGGCTGGACTGGCCCCCTCTGGAAACACCATATATTTT.

This CDR3 reads CSAVYRVAFF. In DNA, the CDR3 is TGCAGCGCCGTCTACCGGGTAGCTTTCTTT. This rearrangement joins TRBV29-1 to TRBJ1-1; D gene unclear. The CDR3 consists of 10 residues. Trimming took off 7 bases at V and 10 bases at J, with 13 bases between the two ends. CDR1 is SQVTM, CDR2 ANQGSEA, per germline.

The DNA of the CDR3 is TGTGCCAGCATGTCACGCAGCTCTGGAAACACCATATATTTT. It codes for CASMSRSSGNTIYF. This chain uses TRBV28 with TRBJ1-3, with no clear D. Germline-derived CDR1 and CDR2 are MDHEN and SYDVKM. CDR3 length: 14 residues. V shed 7 bases and J shed 0 bases, with 10 bases lying between them.